The present TCR beta chain was sequenced within a study of shared clonotypes between healthy human individuals. Overall study context: Donor ages ranged 18 to 49 years: a couple of women, a few men.

This CDR3 region has 14 residues. Germline V lookup: CDR1 SSHAT, CDR2 FNYEAQ (reference sequence). V shed 2 bases and J 3 bases; nucleotides not matched to a gene: 1. The run depth of the assay was deep. The table came from immunoSEQ multiplex PCR; TCRdb's copy has only in-frame clones and leaves some out. The repertoire holds 2 million to 2.5 million clones, with 85% to 95% as singletons. Notes on this clone: Its antigen remains unidentified.

Whole-study results and caveats: It was the non-shared clonotypes that had lower generation probabilities than clonotypes shared by all four donors. Since donors were few, the genetic and exposure-history diversity represented was limited.

What was sequenced was naive CD4+ T cells from PBMCs. Subset in this sample: CD45RA+ positively selected. This chain links TRBV7-7 with TRBJ2-3; 8 bases are shared with TRBD2. The receptor was derived from a man aged 18 to 35 in good health. Some clones in this sample may be carry-over from other donors' samples. CDR3 sequence (DNA): TGTGCCAGCAGCTTAAGCGGGAGAACAGATACGCAGTATTTT. It translates to CASSLSGRTDTQYF.